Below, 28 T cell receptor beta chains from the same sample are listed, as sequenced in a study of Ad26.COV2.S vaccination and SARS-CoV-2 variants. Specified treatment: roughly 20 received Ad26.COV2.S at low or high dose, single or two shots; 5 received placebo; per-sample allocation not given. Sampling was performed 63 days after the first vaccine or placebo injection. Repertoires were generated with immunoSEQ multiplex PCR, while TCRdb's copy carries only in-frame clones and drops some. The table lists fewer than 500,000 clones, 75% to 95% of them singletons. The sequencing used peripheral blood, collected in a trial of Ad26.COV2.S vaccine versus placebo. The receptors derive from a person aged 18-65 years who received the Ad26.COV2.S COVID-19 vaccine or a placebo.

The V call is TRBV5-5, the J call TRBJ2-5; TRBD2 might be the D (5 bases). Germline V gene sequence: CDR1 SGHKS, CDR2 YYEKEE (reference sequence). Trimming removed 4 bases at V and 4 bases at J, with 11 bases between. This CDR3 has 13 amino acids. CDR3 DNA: TGTGCCAGCAGCGGGCACGCGGGAGAGACCCAGTACTTC. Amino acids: CASSGHAGETQYF.

CDR3 sequence: CATREGGNQPQHF. The DNA for the CDR3 is TGTGCCACCCGTGAGGGTGGCAATCAGCCCCAGCATTTT. The V call is TRBV19, the J call TRBJ1-5; no firm D call. Per the germline V gene, CDR1 is LNHDA and CDR2 is SQIVND (reference sequence). The V gene lost 10 bases and the J gene lost 2 bases, with 12 bases spanning the gap. The CDR3 is 13 amino acids.

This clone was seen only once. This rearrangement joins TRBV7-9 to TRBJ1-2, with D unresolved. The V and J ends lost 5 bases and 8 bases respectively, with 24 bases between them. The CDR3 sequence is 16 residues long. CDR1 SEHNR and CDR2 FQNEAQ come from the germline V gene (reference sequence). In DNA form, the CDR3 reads TGTGCCAGCAGCCCCTCCCCCGGAACAAATTCGAGAGGCTACACCTTC. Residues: CASSPSPGTNSRGYTF.

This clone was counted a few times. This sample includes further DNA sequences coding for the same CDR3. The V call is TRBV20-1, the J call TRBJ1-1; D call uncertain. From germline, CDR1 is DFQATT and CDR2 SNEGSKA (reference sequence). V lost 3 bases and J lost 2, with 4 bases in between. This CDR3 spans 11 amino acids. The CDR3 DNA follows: TGCAGTGCTAGGGAAAACACTGAAGCTTTCTTT. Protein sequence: CSARENTEAFF.

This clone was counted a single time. The CDR3 sequence is CSGTGTGGWNTEAFF. CDR3 nucleotide sequence: TGCAGCGGAACCGGGACAGGGGGATGGAACACTGAAGCTTTCTTT. The rearrangement uses TRBV29-1 and TRBJ1-1, with 11 bases identical to TRBD1. CDR3 length equals 15 residues. Germline CDR1 SQVTM, CDR2 ANQGSEA. V lost 7 bases, J lost 1 base, and 8 bases stayed unmatched.

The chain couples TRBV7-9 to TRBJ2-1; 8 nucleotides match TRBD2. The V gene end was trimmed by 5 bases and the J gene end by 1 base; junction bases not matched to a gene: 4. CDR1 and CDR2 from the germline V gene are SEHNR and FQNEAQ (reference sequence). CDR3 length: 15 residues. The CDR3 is CASSQLAGSYNEQFF. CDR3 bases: TGTGCCAGCAGCCAATTAGCGGGATCCTACAATGAGCAGTTCTTC.

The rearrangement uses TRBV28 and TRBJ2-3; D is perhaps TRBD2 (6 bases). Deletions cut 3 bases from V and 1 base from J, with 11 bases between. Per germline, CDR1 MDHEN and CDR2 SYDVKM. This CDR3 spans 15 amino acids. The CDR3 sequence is CASSFGGEGTDTQYF. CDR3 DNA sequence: TGTGCCAGCAGTTTCGGGGGAGAAGGCACAGATACGCAGTATTTT.

The CDR3 loop is CASTGQYDGYTF. The CDR3 DNA is TGTGCCAGCACTGGACAGTATGATGGCTACACCTTC. This chain links TRBV6-6 with TRBJ1-2, with a possible D match to TRBD1 (6 bases). CDR3 size: 12 residues. Per the germline V gene, CDR1 is MNHNY and CDR2 is SVGAGI (reference sequence). V lost 7 bases and J 6 bases, leaving 12 bases between the germline ends.

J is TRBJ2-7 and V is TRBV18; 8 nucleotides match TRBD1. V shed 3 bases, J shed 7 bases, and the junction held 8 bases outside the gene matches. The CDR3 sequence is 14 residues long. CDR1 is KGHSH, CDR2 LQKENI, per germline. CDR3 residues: CASSPGDRSWEQYF. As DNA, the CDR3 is TGTGCCAGCTCACCCGGGGACAGGTCGTGGGAGCAGTACTTC.

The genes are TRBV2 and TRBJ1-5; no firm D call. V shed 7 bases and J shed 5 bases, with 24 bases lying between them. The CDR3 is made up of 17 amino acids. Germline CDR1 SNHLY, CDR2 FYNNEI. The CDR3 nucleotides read TGTGCCAGCACAGACACCATCCTTACGGGCCACGATCAGCCCCAGCATTTT. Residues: CASTDTILTGHDQPQHF.

The CDR3 region has the DNA TGTGCCAGCAGCTTGGGGGGGGCGGGCACAGATACGCAGTATTTT. This gives the protein CASSLGGAGTDTQYF. The chain employs TRBV11-2 and TRBJ2-3, with D possibly TRBD2 on 7 matching bases. CDR3 length equals 15 residues. The V gene's germline CDR1 is SGHAT and CDR2 FQNNGV. V lost 3 bases to trimming and J lost 1 base, with 11 bases between them.

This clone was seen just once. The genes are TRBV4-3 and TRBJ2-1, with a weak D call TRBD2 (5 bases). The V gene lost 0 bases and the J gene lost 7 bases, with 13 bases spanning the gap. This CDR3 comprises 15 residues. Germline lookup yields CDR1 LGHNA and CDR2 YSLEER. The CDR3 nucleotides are TGCGCCAGCAGCCAAGAAACGCTAGCCGTAAATGAGCAGTTCTTC. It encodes CASSQETLAVNEQFF.

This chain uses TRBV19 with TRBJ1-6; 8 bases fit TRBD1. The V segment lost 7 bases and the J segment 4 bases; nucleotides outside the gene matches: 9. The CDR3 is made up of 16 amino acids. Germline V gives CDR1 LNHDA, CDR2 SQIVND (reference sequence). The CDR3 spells CASNPTGGGYNSPLHF. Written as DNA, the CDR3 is TGTGCCAGTAATCCTACAGGGGGAGGGTATAATTCACCCCTCCACTTT.

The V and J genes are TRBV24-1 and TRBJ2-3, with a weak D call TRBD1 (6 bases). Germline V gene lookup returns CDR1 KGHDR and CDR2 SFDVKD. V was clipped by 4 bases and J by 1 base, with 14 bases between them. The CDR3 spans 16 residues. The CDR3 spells CATSDPQGQGTDTQYF. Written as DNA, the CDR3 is TGTGCCACCAGTGACCCACAGGGTCAGGGCACAGATACGCAGTATTTT.

The CDR3 sequence is CASSFRTALLSGANVLTF. For the CDR3, the DNA is TGCGCCAGCAGCTTCAGGACAGCCCTCCTCTCTGGGGCCAACGTCCTGACTTTC. The V and J genes are TRBV5-1 and TRBJ2-6, with TRBD1 as a possible D gene (6 bases). Per germline, CDR1 SGHRS and CDR2 YFSETQ. This CDR3 has 18 amino acids. The V and J ends lost 2 bases and 0 bases respectively, with 15 bases between them.

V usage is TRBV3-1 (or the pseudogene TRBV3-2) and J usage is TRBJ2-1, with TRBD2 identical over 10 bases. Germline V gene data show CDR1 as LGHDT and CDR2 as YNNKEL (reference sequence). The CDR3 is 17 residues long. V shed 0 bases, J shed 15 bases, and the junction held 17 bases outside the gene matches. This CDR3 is CASSQDKLRKREGQWFF. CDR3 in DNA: TGTGCCAGCAGCCAAGACAAGCTCAGGAAGCGGGAGGGCCAATGGTTCTTC.

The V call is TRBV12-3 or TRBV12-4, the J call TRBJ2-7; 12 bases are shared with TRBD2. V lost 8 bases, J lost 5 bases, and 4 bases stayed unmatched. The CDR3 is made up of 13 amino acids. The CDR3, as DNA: TGTGCCAGCGCTAGCGGGAGGGAGCACGAGCAGTACTTC. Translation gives CASASGREHEQYF.

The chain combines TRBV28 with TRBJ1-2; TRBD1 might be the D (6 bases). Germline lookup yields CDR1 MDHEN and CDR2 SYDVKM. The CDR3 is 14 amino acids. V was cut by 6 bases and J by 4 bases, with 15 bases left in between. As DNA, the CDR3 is TGTGCCAGCAGCCGACAGGTCACCTCCTATGGCTACACCTTC. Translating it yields CASSRQVTSYGYTF.

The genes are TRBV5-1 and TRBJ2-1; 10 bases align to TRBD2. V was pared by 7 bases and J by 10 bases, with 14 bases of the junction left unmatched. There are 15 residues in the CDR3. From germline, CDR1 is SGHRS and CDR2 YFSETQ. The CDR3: CASHGGTSVLGEQFF. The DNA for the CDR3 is TGCGCCAGCCACGGCGGGACTAGCGTTCTGGGAGAGCAGTTCTTC.

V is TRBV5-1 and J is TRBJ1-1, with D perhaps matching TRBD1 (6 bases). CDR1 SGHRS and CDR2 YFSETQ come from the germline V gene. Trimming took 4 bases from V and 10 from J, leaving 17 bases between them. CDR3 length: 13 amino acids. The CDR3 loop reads CASSPGGRASAFF. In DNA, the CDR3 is TGCGCCAGCAGCCCCGGGGGGCGGGCGTCAGCTTTCTTT.

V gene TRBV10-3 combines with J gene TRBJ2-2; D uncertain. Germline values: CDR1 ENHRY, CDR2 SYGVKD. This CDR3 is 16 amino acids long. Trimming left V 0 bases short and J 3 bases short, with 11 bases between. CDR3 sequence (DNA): TGTGCCATCAGTGAGTCTTTGGGCAGTTACACCGGGGAGCTGTTTTTT. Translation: CAISESLGSYTGELFF.

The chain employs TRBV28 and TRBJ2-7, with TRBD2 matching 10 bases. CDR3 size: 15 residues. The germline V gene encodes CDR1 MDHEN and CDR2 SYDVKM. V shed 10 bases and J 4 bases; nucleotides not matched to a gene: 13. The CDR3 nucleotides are TGTGCCACCCGGCTAGCGGGAGCGGGTGCTTACGAGCAGTACTTC. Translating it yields CATRLAGAGAYEQYF.

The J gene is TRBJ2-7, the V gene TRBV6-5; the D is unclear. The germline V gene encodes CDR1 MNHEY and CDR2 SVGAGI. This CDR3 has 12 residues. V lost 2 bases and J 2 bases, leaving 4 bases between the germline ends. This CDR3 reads CASSYGPYEQYF. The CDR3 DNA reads TGTGCCAGCAGTTACGGCCCCTACGAGCAGTACTTC.

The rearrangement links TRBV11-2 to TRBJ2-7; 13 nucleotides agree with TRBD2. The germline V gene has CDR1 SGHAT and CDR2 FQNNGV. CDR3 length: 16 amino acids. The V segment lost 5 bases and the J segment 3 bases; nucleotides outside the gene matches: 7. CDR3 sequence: CASSTGTSGALYEQYF. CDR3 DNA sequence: TGTGCCAGCAGCACCGGGACTAGCGGGGCCCTCTACGAGCAGTACTTC.

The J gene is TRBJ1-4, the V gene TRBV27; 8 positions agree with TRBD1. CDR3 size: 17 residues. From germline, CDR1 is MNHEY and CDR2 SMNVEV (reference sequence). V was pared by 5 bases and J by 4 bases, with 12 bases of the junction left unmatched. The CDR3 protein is CASSPDRGQTYNEKLFF. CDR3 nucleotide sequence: TGTGCCAGCAGTCCCGACAGGGGTCAGACTTATAATGAAAAACTGTTTTTT.

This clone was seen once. The CDR3 reads CASSPLVMGEKLFF. CDR3 nucleotides: TGTGCCAGCTCACCACTAGTAATGGGTGAAAAACTGTTTTTT. The chain recombines TRBV18 with TRBJ1-4; D is ambiguous. The CDR3 sequence is 14 residues long. The V end lost 1 base, the J end lost 7 bases, and 10 bases lay between the germline ends. Germline CDR1 reads KGHSH; CDR2 reads LQKENI.

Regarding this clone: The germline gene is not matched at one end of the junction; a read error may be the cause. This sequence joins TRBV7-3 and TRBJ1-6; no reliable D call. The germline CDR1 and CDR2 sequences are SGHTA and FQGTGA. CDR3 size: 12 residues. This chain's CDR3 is CASSSNNSPLHF. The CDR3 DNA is TGTGCCAGCAGCTCCAATAATTCACCCCTCCACTTT.

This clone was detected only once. CDR3 loop: CASSVTGTGGQETQYF. The DNA of the CDR3 is TGTGCCAGCAGCGTCACCGGGACAGGGGGGCAAGAGACCCAGTACTTC. V and J are TRBV9 and TRBJ2-5; TRBD1 matches at 11 bases. Trimming removed 2 bases from V and 2 bases from J; junction bases left unmatched: 5. CDR3 length: 16 amino acids. Germline V gene lookup returns CDR1 SGDLS and CDR2 YYNGEE.